This T cell receptor (beta chain) is drawn from a study of blood T cell repertoires in COVID-19 (TCRdb year 2020). About the study as a whole: The collaborator samples originated in the United States, Italy and Spain and spanned the acute and convalescent phases of COVID-19. The sample metadata nearly always contained a de-identified subject ID, COVID-19 status, age in years and sex. The material from the prospective study consisted of cDNA or gDNA derived from T cells, B-cell-depleted T cells, or PBMCs. Where HLA class I and class II types were available, the types were taken from metadata supplied by the sample provider, not from assay-based typing. Subjects who had been exposed to COVID-19, were actively infected with it, or had recovered from it provided the deeply sampled blood TCRbeta repertoires that made up the dataset. The repertoires were released in a freely available public database meant as a resource for research on the immune response to SARS-CoV-2. Samples came from the ongoing ImmuneRACE study (first 160 participants) plus 1,254 subjects from 6 global collaborators.

TCRbeta CDR3 regions were amplified from genomic DNA using the immunoSEQ Assay, a bias-controlled multiplex PCR. Regarding the original processing steps: The number of nucleated cells in each sample was estimated by amplification of reference gene primers within the assay. To quantify the absolute abundance of each unique TCRbeta CDR3 rearrangement, sequence reads were collapsed and filtered. For each sample, productive Simpson clonality was calculated as the square root of Simpson's diversity index over productive rearrangements. TCRdb stores this immuneACCESS table with in-frame sequences only. Part of the clones is absent; in the studies checked, under half of the shortfall reflects unresolved V genes, and no reason is known for the rest. V and J calls and clone size are as listed in that table; D and trimming were resolved from the DNA. For this sample the table gives 490,000 or so clones, of which 70% to 90% were detected only once. The top ten hold 1.5% to 2% of the sample.

Study-wide findings and limitations: The amount of clinical and demographic metadata varied by source and participant and was provided uncurated.

Comment on this clone: No antigen is known for it. Nothing much larger sits one base from this clone, and base qualities are not available.

The germline ends are 12 bases apart after V is trimmed by 6 bases and J by 0 bases. Reading from cysteine to phenylalanine, the CDR3 counts 14 amino acids. Only the CDR3 region is kept as DNA, spanning 42 bases read in frame from base 1. Sequences SQVTM (CDR1) and ANQGSEA (CDR2) are obtained from the germline V gene. In the prospective study, participants were about 18 to 89 years old, resided in about two dozen geographic areas of the United States, and were enrolled through a virtual design. In the prospective study, cohorts were assigned on the basis of participant-reported clinical history obtained from a screening survey and a study questionnaire. Recovered participants in ImmuneRACE Cohort 3 were defined by two consecutive negative NP/OP PCR tests, clearance by a healthcare professional, or resolution of symptoms. Each participant in the prospective study had whole blood, serum and a nasopharyngeal or oropharyngeal swab collected by mobile phlebotomists. Participants in the prospective study had the option to provide additional blood draws and questionnaires over an approximately 2-month period. Before DNA extraction, blood samples from the prospective study were shipped at room temperature or frozen.

The rearrangement joined TRBV29-1 to TRBJ2-4; the D region possibly corresponds to TRBD1 (5 bases align). Sequenced material: PBMCs or T cells enriched from blood (not recorded which). This TCR was sampled from a woman between 40 and 55 years old who had recovered from COVID-19. The DNA reads as follows: TGCAGCGTCCAGGGTCAGGTAGCCAAAAACATTCAGTACTTC. Translation gives CSVQGQVAKNIQYF. With all but the CDR3 taken from the reference TRBV29-1 and TRBJ2-4 genes, the full variable domain is: SAVISQKPSRDICQRGTSLTIQCQVDSQVTMMFWYRQQPGQSLTLIATANQGSEATYESGFVIDKFPISRPNLTFSTLTVSNMSPEDSSIYLCSVQGQVAKNIQYFGAGTRLSVL.